This entry lists 9 T cell receptor beta chains sequenced from one sample in a study of blood T cell repertoires in COVID-19. Profiling relied on immunoSEQ multiplex PCR, and the TCRdb table lists in-frame clones only, not all of them. The data show roughly 200,000 clones, 85% to 90% seen once. Sequencing used PBMCs or T cells enriched from blood (not recorded which). All receptors derive from a man aged 25 to 40 who had recovered from COVID-19.

This chain joins TRBV3-1 (or the pseudogene TRBV3-2) and TRBJ1-2, with no clear D. CDR3 length: 13 amino acids. Trimming cost V 0 bases and J 6 bases, with 8 bases left between them. Per the germline V gene, CDR1 is LGHDT and CDR2 is YNNKEL (reference sequence). CDR3 sequence reads: CASSQESGNGYTF. The CDR3 DNA reads as TGTGCCAGCAGCCAAGAATCAGGAAATGGCTACACCTTC.

The table lists this clone with a count of one. This chain links TRBV19 with TRBJ2-1; 8 bases map to TRBD2. Germline loops: CDR1 LNHDA, CDR2 SQIVND (reference sequence). The CDR3 extends over 14 amino acids. The V and J ends lost 4 bases and 5 bases, in that order; junction bases with no gene match: 4. The CDR3 here is CASSRGLGDNEQFF. CDR3 nucleotide sequence: TGTGCCAGTAGTAGGGGACTAGGAGACAATGAGCAGTTCTTC.

V usage is TRBV2 and J usage is TRBJ1-2; D is unclear. Trimming pared 6 bases from V and 0 bases from J, leaving 8 bases between. Germline assignment: CDR1 SNHLY and CDR2 FYNNEI. The CDR3 extends over 13 amino acids. Written as DNA, the CDR3 is TGTGCCAGCAGCCCAGGTACTAACTATGGCTACACCTTC. Translated, it gives CASSPGTNYGYTF.

This clone was detected only once. The chain combines TRBV18 with TRBJ2-2, with D tentatively TRBD1 (5 bases). Trimming shortened V by 5 bases and J by 4 bases, and 11 bases separated the two germline ends. Per germline, CDR1 KGHSH and CDR2 LQKENI. This CDR3 region has 14 residues. CDR3 bases: TGTGCCAGCTCAACGGCAAGGGGCACCGGGGAGCTGTTTTTT. This translates into CASSTARGTGELFF.

The rearrangement uses TRBV4-3 and TRBJ2-3; no clear D. V was cut by 5 bases and J by 3 bases, with 15 bases left in between. CDR3 length: 15 residues. From germline, CDR1 is LGHNA and CDR2 YSLEER. CDR3 sequence reads: CASSTYRESTDTQYF. The CDR3 nucleotides are TGCGCCAGCAGCACCTATAGAGAGTCTACAGATACGCAGTATTTT.

The chain is built from TRBV19 and TRBJ2-4; 7 bases match TRBD2. The V segment lost 8 bases and the J segment 4 bases; nucleotides outside the gene matches: 14. The germline gives CDR1 LNHDA, CDR2 SQIVND (reference sequence). The CDR3 is made up of 16 amino acids. The CDR3: CASRFGRSQNKNIQYF. DNA for the CDR3: TGTGCCAGTCGGTTCGGGAGGTCCCAAAATAAAAACATTCAGTACTTC.

The J gene is TRBJ1-2, the V gene TRBV28; 7 bases match TRBD1. Trimming removed 3 bases from V and 1 base from J; junction bases left unmatched: 8. This CDR3 comprises 16 residues. Germline V gene lookup returns CDR1 MDHEN and CDR2 SYDVKM. The CDR3, as DNA: TGTGCCAGCAGTTTGGGGACAGCTTCTTTTAACTATGGCTACACCTTC. Translating gives CASSLGTASFNYGYTF.

The CDR3 DNA sequence: TGTGCCAGCAGCCCAAGGACAGGGTTCACCACGAACTACGAGCAGTACTTC. Translation: CASSPRTGFTTNYEQYF. The chain recombines TRBV7-9 with TRBJ2-7, with 8 bases aligning to TRBD1. The CDR3 covers 17 residues. V lost 5 bases, J lost 3 bases, and 15 bases stayed unmatched. The germline gives CDR1 SEHNR, CDR2 FQNEAQ (reference sequence).

CDR3 coding DNA: TGTGCCAGCAGAGGGACTAGCGGGGGGGCTTGGGAGACCCAGTACTTC. Encoded protein: CASRGTSGGAWETQYF. J is TRBJ2-5 and V is TRBV2, with 16 bases identical to TRBD2. This CDR3 has 16 amino acids. V trimming: 6 bases; J trimming: 5 bases; junction bases outside the gene matches: 6. Germline V lookup: CDR1 SNHLY, CDR2 FYNNEI.